This T cell receptor (beta chain) was profiled in a study of blood T cell repertoires in COVID-19. Across the study: Material from acute and convalescent COVID-19 was sourced from the United States, Italy and Spain. Nucleic acid was either cDNA or gDNA, and it came from T cells, B-cell-depleted T cells, or PBMCs.

In germline, CDR1 is SEHNR, CDR2 FQNEAQ (reference sequence). This CDR3 region has 16 residues. The V and J ends lost 4 bases and 0 bases, in that order; junction bases with no gene match: 5. Clones were sequenced by immunoSEQ multiplex PCR, and TCRdb holds only the in-frame ones, with some missing. This sample has fewer than 350,000 clones; approximately 90% occur once, and the top ten carry roughly a tenth. This TCR was recovered from a man aged 25 to 45 with COVID-19, enrolled during active disease. Sequenced input: peripheral blood. This chain links TRBV7-9 with TRBJ1-3; 8 bases line up with TRBD1. The CDR3 DNA reads as TGTGCCAGCAGCTCGAACACAGGGGGCTCTGGAAACACCATATATTTT. Translation gives CASSSNTGGSGNTIYF.